Given below is one T cell receptor beta chain in context. Its antigen remains unknown. From the reads, TCRdb called clonotypes with MiXCR, one entry per CDR3 protein. The sample holds about half a million distinct CDR3 sequences; around 35% are singletons and the top ten take about a sixth. This specimen belongs to a study of T cell repertoires in cytomegalovirus infection. This CDR3 spans 16 amino acids. Trimming stripped 0 bases from V and 3 bases from J, with 12 bases between. CDR1 is LGHNA and CDR2 is YSLEER in the germline V gene. V gene TRBV4-3 combines with J gene TRBJ2-1, with D possibly matching TRBD2 (6 bases). The TCR comes from a human donor in good health (CMV status not recorded). Some clones in this sample may be carry-over from other donors' samples. The sequenced sample was cultured PBMCs, obtained from culture after CMV antigen stimulation. The CDR3 protein is CASSQDVGRDYNEQFF. As DNA, the CDR3 is TGCGCCAGCAGCCAAGATGTAGGGCGGGACTACAATGAGCAGTTCTTC.